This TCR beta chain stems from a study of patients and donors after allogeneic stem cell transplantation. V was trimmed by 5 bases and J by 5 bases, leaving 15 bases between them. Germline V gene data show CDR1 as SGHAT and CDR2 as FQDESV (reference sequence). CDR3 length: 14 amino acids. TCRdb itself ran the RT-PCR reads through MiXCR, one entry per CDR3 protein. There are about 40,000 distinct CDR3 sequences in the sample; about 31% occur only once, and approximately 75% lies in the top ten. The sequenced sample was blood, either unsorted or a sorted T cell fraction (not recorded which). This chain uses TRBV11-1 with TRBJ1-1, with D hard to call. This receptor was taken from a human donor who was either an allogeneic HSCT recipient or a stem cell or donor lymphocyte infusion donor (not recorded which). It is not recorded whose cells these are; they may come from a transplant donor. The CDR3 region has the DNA TGTGCCAGCAGCCGTTTTGGGGAAAGTACTGAAGCTTTCTTT. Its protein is CASSRFGESTEAFF.